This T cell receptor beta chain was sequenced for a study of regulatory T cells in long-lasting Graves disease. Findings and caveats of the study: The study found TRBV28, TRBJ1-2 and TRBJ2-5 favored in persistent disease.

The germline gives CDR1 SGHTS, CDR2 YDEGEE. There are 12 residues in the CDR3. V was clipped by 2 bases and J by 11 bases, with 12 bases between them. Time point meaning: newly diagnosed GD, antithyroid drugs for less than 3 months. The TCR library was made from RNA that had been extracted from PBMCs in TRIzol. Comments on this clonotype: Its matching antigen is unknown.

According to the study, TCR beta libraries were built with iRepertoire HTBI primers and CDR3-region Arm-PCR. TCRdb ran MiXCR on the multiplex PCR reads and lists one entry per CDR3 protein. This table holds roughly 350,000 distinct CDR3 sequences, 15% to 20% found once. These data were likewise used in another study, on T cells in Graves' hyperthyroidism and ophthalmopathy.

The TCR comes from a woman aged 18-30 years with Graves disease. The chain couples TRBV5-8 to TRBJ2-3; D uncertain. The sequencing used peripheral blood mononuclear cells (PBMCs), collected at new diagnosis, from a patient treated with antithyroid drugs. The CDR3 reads CASSFFGGEQYF. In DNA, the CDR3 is TGTGCCAGCAGCTTCTTCGGTGGTGAGCAGTATTTT.